The 29 T cell receptor beta chains given below trace back to one sample, sequenced in a study of blood T cell repertoires in COVID-19. The assay was immunoSEQ multiplex PCR, and TCRdb's table has in-frame clones only and misses some. This table holds about 150,000 clones, roughly 80% found once. The sample taken for sequencing was peripheral blood. The receptors here all came from a woman in her fifties or sixties with acute or convalescent COVID-19.

The chain recombines TRBV7-2 with TRBJ2-3, with TRBD2 matching over 8 bases. The germline gives CDR1 SGHTA, CDR2 FQGNSA. The V and J ends lost 5 bases and 7 bases, in that order; junction bases with no gene match: 17. The CDR3 is 17 residues long. The CDR3 DNA sequence: TGTGCCAGCAGCCCCCTAGCAGGATATAGCGGGGTAAATACGCAGTATTTT. This codes for CASSPLAGYSGVNTQYF.

The CDR3 region has the DNA TGTGCCAGCAGTTTACGACAGGGCGGTTCCGTCTATGGCTACACCTTC. The encoded protein is CASSLRQGGSVYGYTF. This chain links TRBV7-9 with TRBJ1-2; 7 bases are a match to TRBD1. This CDR3 is 16 amino acids long. CDR1 and CDR2 (germline): SEHNR, FQNEAQ (reference sequence). Unmatched junction bases numbered 14, after V lost 6 bases and J lost 4 bases. The complete variable domain, with remaining parts taken from reference TRBV7-9 and TRBJ1-2, reads DTGVSQNPRHKITKRGQNVTFRCDPISEHNRLYWYRQTLGQGPEFLTYFQNEAQLEKSRLLSDRFSAERPKGSFSTLEIQRTEQGDSAMYLCASSLRQGGSVYGYTFGSGTRLTVV.

The chain has TRBV15 and TRBJ1-1, with D perhaps TRBD1 (5 bases). V dropped 2 bases and J dropped 1 base, with 5 bases sitting between them. There are 13 residues in the CDR3. Per germline, CDR1 LNHNV and CDR2 YYDKDF (reference sequence). The CDR3 nucleotides read TGTGCCACCAGCAGACAGGGGAACACTGAAGCTTTCTTT. Protein: CATSRQGNTEAFF.

This chain connects TRBV6-5 to TRBJ1-1; D remains ambiguous. V was shortened by 2 bases and J by 0 bases, with 10 bases between the two germline ends. CDR1 is MNHEY, CDR2 SVGAGI, per germline. This CDR3 contains 15 residues. The CDR3: CASSYGERMNTEAFF. The CDR3 bases are TGTGCCAGCAGTTACGGGGAGCGGATGAACACTGAAGCTTTCTTT.

Details on this clone: The sample contains more than one DNA sequence encoding this CDR3. This sequence joins TRBV5-1 and TRBJ1-2, with D unresolved. V lost 0 bases to trimming and J lost 4 bases, with 10 bases between them. The CDR3 has 14 amino acids. CDR1 SGHRS and CDR2 YFSETQ come from the germline V gene. CDR3 residues: CASSLDSPLYGYTF. The CDR3 DNA reads TGCGCCAGCAGCTTGGACAGTCCCCTCTATGGCTACACCTTC. The variable domain in full, completed from reference TRBV5-1 and TRBJ1-2, reads KAGVTQTPRYLIKTRGQQVTLSCSPISGHRSVSWYQQTPGQGLQFLFEYFSETQRNKGNFPGRFSGRQFSNSRSEMNVSTLELGDSALYLCASSLDSPLYGYTFGSGTRLTVV.

J is TRBJ1-6 and V is TRBV6-5, with unresolved D. The CDR3 spans 14 residues. CDR1 and CDR2 (germline): MNHEY, SVGAGI. The V and J ends lost 5 bases and 11 bases respectively, with 16 bases between them. CDR3 sequence (DNA): TGTGCCAGCAGTACCGTCCCCCGCGGGACACCCCTCCACTTT. Translating it yields CASSTVPRGTPLHF.

The J gene is TRBJ1-2, the V gene TRBV6-5, with a weak D call TRBD1 (6 bases). This CDR3 region has 13 residues. V was cut by 2 bases and J by 5 bases, with 9 bases left in between. Germline loops: CDR1 MNHEY, CDR2 SVGAGI. For the CDR3, the DNA is TGTGCCAGCAGTTACGGACAGCGTTATGGCTACACCTTC. This translates into CASSYGQRYGYTF.

The chain recombines TRBV18 with TRBJ2-7; the match to TRBD1 covers 8 bases. The CDR3 has 14 amino acids. The V and J ends lost 2 bases and 5 bases, in that order; junction bases with no gene match: 5. In germline, CDR1 is KGHSH, CDR2 LQKENI. CDR3 sequence: CASSPRTGIDEQYF. The DNA for the CDR3 is TGTGCCAGCTCACCAAGGACAGGGATCGACGAGCAGTACTTC.

This clone was found once. V is TRBV14 and J is TRBJ2-1, with 9 bases matching TRBD1. Trimming at V came to 2 bases and at J to 8 bases, leaving 19 bases not matched to a gene. CDR3 length: 19 residues. Per the germline V gene, CDR1 is SGHDN and CDR2 is FVKESK. The CDR3 DNA sequence: TGTGCCAGCAGCCAATTCGCGGTACAGGGGGCCATCAATACGGATGAGCAGTTCTTC. It codes for CASSQFAVQGAINTDEQFF.

The rearrangement uses TRBV5-1 and TRBJ2-2; possibly TRBD2 for D (5 bases). The CDR3 length is 14 residues. CDR1 and CDR2 from the germline V gene are SGHRS and YFSETQ. V was pared by 1 base and J by 3 bases, with 7 bases between. The DNA for the CDR3 is TGCGCCAGCAGCTTGACGAGGGACACCGGGGAGCTGTTTTTT. It encodes CASSLTRDTGELFF.

This clone has only one observation. V gene TRBV27 combines with J gene TRBJ2-7; D may be TRBD2 (6 bases). The V end was cut by 5 bases, the J end by 6 bases, with 14 bases between. Germline V CDR1 and CDR2: MNHEY, SMNVEV (reference sequence). The CDR3 extends over 13 amino acids. CDR3 region: CASSPNVGGEQYF. CDR3 coding DNA: TGTGCCAGCAGTCCCAACGTGGGGGGCGAGCAGTACTTC.

This clone was counted between two and nine times. The J gene is TRBJ2-2, the V gene TRBV30, with 7 bases fitting TRBD1. CDR1 and CDR2 from the germline V gene are GTSNPN and SVGIG (reference sequence). This CDR3 is built from 13 residues. V dropped 7 bases and J dropped 0; count of bases not matched to a gene: 2. CDR3 sequence (DNA): TGTGCCTTAGACAGGGCGAACACCGGGGAGCTGTTTTTT. Residues: CALDRANTGELFF.

V is TRBV10-3 and J is TRBJ1-6; possible D gene TRBD1, 6 bases. V lost 10 bases to trimming and J lost 7 bases, with 14 bases between them. Germline CDR1 and CDR2: ENHRY and SYGVKD. The length of the CDR3 is 13 residues. The CDR3 DNA is TGTGCCAGCACCGGGACAAGCAATTCACCCCTCCACTTT. This encodes CASTGTSNSPLHF.

The chain joins TRBV5-8 to TRBJ1-5; maybe TRBD1 (5 bases). This CDR3 is built from 17 residues. Germline CDR1 SGHTS, CDR2 YDEGEE. V was cut by 2 bases and J by 1 base, with 16 bases left in between. This CDR3 is CASSFTFQGLSNQPQHF. Here the CDR3 DNA reads TGTGCCAGCAGCTTTACGTTTCAGGGTTTGAGCAATCAGCCCCAGCATTTT.

This clone was detected a few times. V and J are TRBV4-1 and TRBJ1-1; D may be TRBD1 (6 bases). This CDR3 spans 16 amino acids. Trimming took off 0 bases at V and 1 base at J, with 12 bases between the two ends. Germline CDR1 and CDR2: MGHRA and YSYEKL. The CDR3 region is CASSQDVGTRNTEAFF. The CDR3 bases are TGCGCCAGCAGCCAAGACGTCGGGACAAGGAACACTGAAGCTTTCTTT.

The CDR3 here is CASSKKLYGLAGFETQYF. DNA for the CDR3: TGTGCCAGCAGCAAAAAATTATACGGACTAGCGGGATTCGAGACCCAGTACTTC. The chain combines TRBV11-3 with TRBJ2-5; 12 bases map to TRBD2. This CDR3 spans 18 amino acids. Germline CDR1 and CDR2: SGHNT and YENEEA. V lost 5 bases to trimming and J lost 5 bases; unmatched junction nucleotides: 15.

Comments on this clone: The sample contains more than one DNA sequence encoding this CDR3. V is TRBV19 and J is TRBJ2-7; D remains unclear. V was shortened by 1 base and J by 7 bases, with 11 bases between the two germline ends. Germline-derived CDR1 and CDR2 are LNHDA and SQIVND (reference sequence). The CDR3 loop spans 13 amino acids. In nucleotides, the CDR3 is TGTGCCAGTAGTATAGGCCCCACGGGTGAGCAGTACTTC. Amino acid sequence: CASSIGPTGEQYF.

The V call is TRBV27, the J call TRBJ1-1; TRBD1 might be the D (6 bases). V shed 5 bases and J shed 9 bases, with 13 bases lying between them. The CDR3 spans 12 residues. The V gene's germline CDR1 is MNHEY and CDR2 SMNVEV (reference sequence). CDR3 loop: CASSTRTGQAFF. The CDR3 DNA is TGTGCCAGCAGTACGAGAACAGGGCAAGCTTTCTTT.

The rearrangement joins TRBV5-1 to TRBJ2-3; 7 positions agree with TRBD1. This CDR3 contains 14 residues. Germline V gene lookup returns CDR1 SGHRS and CDR2 YFSETQ. J was trimmed by 4 bases and V by 4 bases; bases with no gene match: 6. The CDR3 reads CASSPGQQADTQYF. Written as DNA, the CDR3 is TGCGCCAGCAGCCCGGGACAGCAGGCAGATACGCAGTATTTT.

The chain joins TRBV11-2 to TRBJ2-2, with D perhaps TRBD1 (6 bases). Deletions cut 5 bases from V and 1 base from J, with 8 bases between. CDR1 and CDR2 from the germline V gene are SGHAT and FQNNGV. The CDR3 length is 14 residues. The CDR3 DNA reads TGTGCCAGCAGCGCGGACAGGAACACCGGGGAGCTGTTTTTT. Protein sequence: CASSADRNTGELFF. Complete variable domain (other parts from reference TRBV11-2 and TRBJ2-2): EAGVAQSPRYKIIEKRQSVAFWCNPISGHATLYWYQQILGQGPKLLIQFQNNGVVDDSQLPKDRFSAERLKGVDSTLKIQPAKLEDSAVYLCASSADRNTGELFFGEGSRLTVL.

This clone was detected only once. This chain connects TRBV4-1 to TRBJ2-3; 8 positions agree with TRBD1. CDR1 MGHRA and CDR2 YSYEKL come from the germline V gene. The CDR3 runs 17 residues. V lost 0 bases and J lost 7; bases outside the gene matches: 12. This CDR3 reads CASSQDLQGALRNTQYF. CDR3 bases: TGCGCCAGCAGCCAAGATCTTCAGGGGGCGCTTCGTAATACGCAGTATTTT.

This sequence joins TRBV5-4 and TRBJ1-1, with 11 bases matching TRBD1. Unmatched junction bases numbered 8, after V lost 5 bases and J lost 5 bases. This CDR3 is built from 15 residues. Looked up from germline, CDR1 is SGHNT and CDR2 is YYREEE (reference sequence). The CDR3 nucleotides are TGTGCCAGCAGGAAACCGGGACAGGGGGGAACTGAAGCTTTCTTT. Its protein product is CASRKPGQGGTEAFF.

The chain recombines TRBV2 with TRBJ1-6; the D gene is possibly TRBD1 (6 bases). Between the trimmed V and J ends, which lost 6 bases and 6 bases, there was a span of 15 bases. Germline V gene data show CDR1 as SNHLY and CDR2 as FYNNEI. The CDR3 loop spans 15 amino acids. The CDR3 here is CASRTGLVANSPLHF. The CDR3, as DNA: TGTGCCAGCAGAACAGGGTTGGTCGCTAATTCACCCCTCCACTTT.

The rearrangement links TRBV6-4 to TRBJ2-5, with 11 bases lining up with TRBD2. The germline V gene encodes CDR1 MRHNA and CDR2 SNTAGT. CDR3 length: 17 amino acids. Germline trimming cut 6 bases from V and 3 bases from J; bases unmatched to any gene: 12. CDR3 nucleotides: TGTGCCAGCAGCAACTCCCCCCTAGCGGGGGGTAAAGAGACCCAGTACTTC. Amino acid sequence: CASSNSPLAGGKETQYF.

The chain carries TRBV12-3 or TRBV12-4 and TRBJ1-4; 9 bases are shared with TRBD1. V lost 8 bases, J lost 8 bases, and 6 bases stayed unmatched. The length of the CDR3 is 13 residues. CDR3: CASGWDRVEKLFF. Written as DNA, the CDR3 is TGTGCCAGCGGCTGGGACAGGGTGGAAAAACTGTTTTTT.

As to this clone: Other DNA sequences from this sample encode an identical CDR3 as well. The chain recombines TRBV11-2 with TRBJ2-3, with TRBD2 matching over 11 bases. The CDR3 loop spans 15 amino acids. With V trimmed by 2 bases and J by 3 bases, 1 base remained unmatched. Germline CDR1 SGHAT, CDR2 FQNNGV. The CDR3 DNA reads as TGTGCCAGCAGCTTATTAGCGGGGGGGACAGATACGCAGTATTTT. This codes for CASSLLAGGTDTQYF.

In nucleotides, the CDR3 is TGTGCCAGCAGCTTACAGGGTTCAGGTTCACCCCTCCACTTT. This codes for CASSLQGSGSPLHF. The rearrangement joins TRBV7-2 to TRBJ1-6; D is possibly TRBD1 (5 bases). V lost 2 bases, J lost 9 bases, and 11 bases lay in between. CDR3 size: 14 residues. The germline gives CDR1 SGHTA, CDR2 FQGNSA.

This sequence joins TRBV18 and TRBJ2-1, with a tentative D call TRBD1 (5 bases). The V gene's germline CDR1 is KGHSH and CDR2 LQKENI. This CDR3 region has 15 residues. Trimming took off 5 bases at V and 5 bases at J, with 16 bases between the two ends. This CDR3 is CASSSRALGDNEQFF. CDR3 coding DNA: TGTGCCAGCTCATCCAGGGCACTTGGGGACAATGAGCAGTTCTTC.

The chain joins TRBV2 to TRBJ2-3; D not certain. The CDR3 extends over 15 amino acids. In germline, CDR1 is SNHLY, CDR2 FYNNEI. Trimming took off 1 base at V and 1 base at J, with 9 bases between the two ends. The CDR3 here is CASSEENSRTDTQYF. CDR3 DNA: TGTGCCAGCAGTGAAGAGAACTCGCGCACAGATACGCAGTATTTT.